Listed below are T cell receptor beta chains from one sample, sequenced in a study of T cell responses to AZD1222 COVID-19 vaccine. Method: immunoSEQ multiplex PCR; TCRdb's copy keeps in-frame clones and lacks some. The data contain 150,000 to 200,000 clones, roughly 92% of them singletons. The material sequenced was peripheral blood, taken 28 days after the second AZD1222 dose. The receptors stem from an adult who received the AZD1222 COVID-19 vaccine. CDR3s include the opening cysteine and the closing phenylalanine or tryptophan.

J gene: TRBJ2-7; V gene: TRBV13; CDR3 protein: CASSRTLSSYEQYF
J gene: TRBJ2-5; V gene: TRBV5-8; CDR3 protein: CASSYGTGIAQETQYF
J gene: TRBJ2-1; V gene: TRBV3-1/TRBV3-2; CDR3 protein: CASSLWTSGSYNEQFF
J gene: TRBJ1-1; V gene: TRBV5-4; CDR3 protein: CASSKGGTEAFF
J gene: TRBJ1-3; V gene: TRBV7-9; CDR3 protein: CASSLSGQPSSGNTIYF
J gene: TRBJ2-3; V gene: TRBV5-1; CDR3 protein: CASSPGLLGADTQYF
J gene: TRBJ2-1; V gene: TRBV5-4; CDR3 protein: CASSLWGTSWQNEQFF
J gene: TRBJ2-1; V gene: TRBV19; CDR3 protein: CASSGDRNNEQFF
J gene: TRBJ2-5; V gene: TRBV18; CDR3 protein: CASSPPGRETQYF
J gene: TRBJ2-1; V gene: TRBV30; CDR3 protein: CAWSIASGRRYNEQFF
J gene: TRBJ1-6; V gene: TRBV2; CDR3 protein: CASTRDTATDNSPLHF
J gene: TRBJ2-6; V gene: TRBV5-6; CDR3 protein: CASSLEWRDPGANVLTF
J gene: TRBJ1-1; V gene: TRBV28; CDR3 protein: CASSFPGHTEAFF
J gene: TRBJ1-1; V gene: TRBV18; CDR3 protein: CASSPGRSTEAFF
J gene: TRBJ1-2; V gene: TRBV28; CDR3 protein: CASSSTALHIYGYTF
J gene: TRBJ2-3; V gene: TRBV5-4; CDR3 protein: CASRNPLRSTDTQYF
J gene: TRBJ2-1; V gene: TRBV11-3; CDR3 protein: CASGSGHEQFF
J gene: TRBJ1-1; V gene: TRBV2; CDR3 protein: CASTLQGTANTEAFF
J gene: TRBJ1-4; V gene: TRBV30; CDR3 protein: CAWEKEGAANEKLFF
J gene: TRBJ2-7; V gene: TRBV27; CDR3 protein: CASSALGLAGDRPYEQYF
J gene: TRBJ1-2; V gene: TRBV7-2; CDR3 protein: CASSPHRTVYGYTF
J gene: TRBJ1-1; V gene: TRBV9; CDR3 protein: CASSPRTGLNTEAFF
J gene: TRBJ2-7; V gene: TRBV30; CDR3 protein: CAWSANYEQYF
J gene: TRBJ2-1; V gene: TRBV15; CDR3 protein: CATSRETASYNEQFF
J gene: TRBJ2-1; V gene: TRBV11-3; CDR3 protein: CASSSDRGLNNEQFF
J gene: TRBJ2-1; V gene: TRBV13; CDR3 protein: CASSSTIAETNEQFF
J gene: TRBJ1-3; V gene: TRBV5-1; CDR3 protein: CASGTGAGNTIYF
J gene: TRBJ2-2; V gene: TRBV4-2; CDR3 protein: CASSQNLDNTNTGELFF
J gene: TRBJ1-4; V gene: TRBV13; CDR3 protein: CASSLRGANEKLFF
J gene: TRBJ2-1; V gene: TRBV6-2/TRBV6-3; CDR3 protein: CASSSAGEAYNEQFF
J gene: TRBJ2-3; V gene: TRBV14; CDR3 protein: CASSSRYADTQYF
J gene: TRBJ2-7; V gene: TRBV7-6; CDR3 protein: CASSLASGSTRNEQYF
J gene: TRBJ1-2; V gene: TRBV5-3; CDR3 protein: CARSQSPIRDTYGYTF
J gene: TRBJ2-1; V gene: TRBV19; CDR3 protein: CASSIAREYYNEQFF
J gene: TRBJ1-2; V gene: TRBV19; CDR3 protein: CASNEGGALGYTF
J gene: TRBJ2-2; V gene: TRBV4-2; CDR3 protein: CASSQAGGNTGELFF
J gene: TRBJ1-6; V gene: TRBV14; CDR3 protein: CASSERTTVLGSPLHF
J gene: TRBJ2-1; V gene: TRBV4-1; CDR3 protein: CASSYRGKREGPYNEQFF
J gene: TRBJ1-1; V gene: TRBV9; CDR3 protein: CASSVNSQVVGEAFF
J gene: TRBJ1-6; V gene: TRBV4-3; CDR3 protein: CASSQGGGSGGSPLHF
J gene: TRBJ1-1; V gene: TRBV29-1; CDR3 protein: CSVDSRSETEAFF
J gene: TRBJ1-1; V gene: TRBV10-2; CDR3 protein: CASREWGLGRPEGAEAFF
J gene: TRBJ2-4; V gene: TRBV14; CDR3 protein: CASSQDRVKNIQYF